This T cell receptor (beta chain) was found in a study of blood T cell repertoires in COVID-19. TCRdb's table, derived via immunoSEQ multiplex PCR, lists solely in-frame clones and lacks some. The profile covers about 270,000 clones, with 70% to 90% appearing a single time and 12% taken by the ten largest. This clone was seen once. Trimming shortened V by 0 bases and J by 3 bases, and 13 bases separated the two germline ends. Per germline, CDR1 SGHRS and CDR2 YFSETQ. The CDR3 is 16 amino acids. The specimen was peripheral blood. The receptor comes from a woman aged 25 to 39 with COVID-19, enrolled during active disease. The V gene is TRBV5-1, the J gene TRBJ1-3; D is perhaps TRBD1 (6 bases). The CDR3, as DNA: TGCGCCAGCAGCTTGGCCGGGGCAGGGGTTGGAAACACCATATATTTT. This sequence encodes CASSLAGAGVGNTIYF.